This entry lists 4 T cell receptor beta chains sequenced from one sample in a study of T-cell reconstitution after alpha-beta-depleted transplantation in children. Unique molecular identifiers were incorporated when the TCRbeta library was constructed. TCRdb redid the calling of the PCR reads with MiXCR, one entry per CDR3 protein. Here the sample spans approximately 400,000 distinct CDR3 sequences, approximately 11% being singletons. Sequenced here: PBMCs from the stem cell graft donor, sampled from the stem cell graft. These receptors all come from a human donor who donated a stem cell graft to a child with acute myeloid leukemia.

This chain joins TRBV12-3 or TRBV12-4 and TRBJ1-2; D is unresolved. The CDR3 length is 13 residues. The ends were cut back, 1 base at V and 3 bases at J, with 6 bases in the middle. The CDR3, as DNA: TGTGCCAGCAGTTTAGACCCGGACTATGGCTACACCTTC. It encodes CASSLDPDYGYTF.

This chain's CDR3 is CSVLAGGPRNSGELFF. CDR3 nucleotides: TGCAGTGTTTTGGCGGGAGGGCCGAGAAACTCCGGGGAGCTGTTTTTT. This rearrangement joins TRBV20-1 to TRBJ2-2, with 9 bases matching TRBD2. Trimming cost V 7 bases and J 6 bases; bases outside gene matches: 15. The CDR3 is 16 residues long. In germline, CDR1 is DFQATT, CDR2 SNEGSKA (reference sequence).

This clonotype came up a few times. V and J are TRBV4-2 and TRBJ2-1; D is possibly TRBD1 (5 bases). The germline V gene encodes CDR1 LGHNA and CDR2 YNFKEQ. Trimming shortened V by 3 bases and J by 0 bases, and 18 bases separated the two germline ends. This CDR3 contains 18 residues. This CDR3 is CASSQELGRHSSYNEQFF. The CDR3, as DNA: TGTGCCAGCAGCCAGGAGCTGGGGCGCCACAGCTCCTACAATGAGCAGTTCTTC.

This clonotype was seen ten or more times. The J gene is TRBJ2-7, the V gene TRBV5-6; perhaps TRBD1 as D (5 bases). The CDR3 has 15 residues. Trimming removed 4 bases at V and 3 bases at J, with 17 bases between. Per germline, CDR1 SGHDT and CDR2 YYEEEE. CDR3 nucleotide sequence: TGTGCCAGCAGCCTTGGACATCTTTCAGGCTACGAGCAGTACTTC. This encodes CASSLGHLSGYEQYF.